This T cell receptor beta chain stems from a study of blood T cell repertoires in COVID-19. Across the study: Sites in the United States, Italy and Spain provided acute and convalescent COVID-19 samples. PBMCs, B-cell-depleted T cells, or T cells were the source of the cDNA or gDNA that made up the material.

The V segment lost 7 bases and the J segment 2 bases; nucleotides outside the gene matches: 5. Germline V gene sequence: CDR1 GTSNPN, CDR2 SVGIG (reference sequence). CDR3 size: 13 residues. Original processing methods: Using reference gene primer amplification, nucleated cell counts were estimated. Method: immunoSEQ multiplex PCR; TCRdb's copy keeps in-frame clones and lacks some. That table gives V, J and clone size, and the DNA gave D and trimming. This repertoire shows approximately 84,000 clones, around 78% found once; its top ten account for about an eighth. The receptor was isolated from a human donor in a cohort sampled during active COVID-19. The sequenced material came from peripheral blood. V is TRBV30 and J is TRBJ2-1; 7 bases fit TRBD1. The CDR3: CASNRGPYNEQFF. The DNA for the CDR3 is TGTGCCTCTAACAGGGGCCCCTACAATGAGCAGTTCTTC.